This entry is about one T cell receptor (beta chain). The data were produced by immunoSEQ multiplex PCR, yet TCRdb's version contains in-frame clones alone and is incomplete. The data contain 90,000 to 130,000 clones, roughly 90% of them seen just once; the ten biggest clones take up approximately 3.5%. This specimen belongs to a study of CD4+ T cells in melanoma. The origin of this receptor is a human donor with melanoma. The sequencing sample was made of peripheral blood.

CDR3 region: CASSSSRTSATYNEQFF. The CDR3 DNA is TGCGCCAGCAGCTCGTCTCGGACTAGCGCAACCTACAATGAGCAGTTCTTC. The chain uses TRBV5-1 and TRBJ2-1, with TRBD2 matching 9 bases. Germline trimming cut 3 bases from V and 2 bases from J; bases unmatched to any gene: 9. CDR3 length: 17 amino acids. CDR1 SGHRS and CDR2 YFSETQ come from the germline V gene.